This T cell receptor beta chain was documented in a study of T cell responses to AZD1222 COVID-19 vaccine. Notes on the study in general: Reportedly, nearly half the spike-specific TCRs target unmutated variant regions.

As for this clone: Its antigen is unknown.

Repertoires were generated with immunoSEQ multiplex PCR, while TCRdb's copy carries only in-frame clones and drops some. Of some 140,000 clones listed, roughly 90% were seen once; the top ten hold 5.5%. The clonotype was recovered from an adult in good health. The material sequenced was peripheral blood, taken on day 0 of AZD1222 vaccination.

DNA of the CDR3: TGTGCCAGCAGCGCGGGACACCAGTTATTTTCGGGAAACACCATATATTTT. Encoded protein: CASSAGHQLFSGNTIYF. The chain combines TRBV5-4 with TRBJ1-3; D is perhaps TRBD1 (6 bases). The length of the CDR3 is 17 residues. In germline, CDR1 is SGHNT, CDR2 YYREEE (reference sequence). V was clipped by 4 bases and J by 4 bases, with 21 bases between them.